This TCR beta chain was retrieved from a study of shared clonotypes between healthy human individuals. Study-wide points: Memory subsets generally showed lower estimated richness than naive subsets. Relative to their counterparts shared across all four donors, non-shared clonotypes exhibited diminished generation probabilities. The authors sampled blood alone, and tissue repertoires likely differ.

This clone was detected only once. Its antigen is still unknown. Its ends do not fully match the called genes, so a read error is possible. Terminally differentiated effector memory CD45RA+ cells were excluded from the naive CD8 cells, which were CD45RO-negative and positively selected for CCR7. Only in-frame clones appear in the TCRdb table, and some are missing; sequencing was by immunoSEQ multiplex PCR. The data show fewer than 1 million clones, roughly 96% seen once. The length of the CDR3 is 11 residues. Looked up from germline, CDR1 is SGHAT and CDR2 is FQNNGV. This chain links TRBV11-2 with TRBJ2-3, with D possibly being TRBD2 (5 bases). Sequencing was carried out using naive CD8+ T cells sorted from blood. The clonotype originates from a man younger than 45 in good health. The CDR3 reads CASRLGDTQYF. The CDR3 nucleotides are TGTGCCAGCAGACTAGGAGATACACAGTATTTT.